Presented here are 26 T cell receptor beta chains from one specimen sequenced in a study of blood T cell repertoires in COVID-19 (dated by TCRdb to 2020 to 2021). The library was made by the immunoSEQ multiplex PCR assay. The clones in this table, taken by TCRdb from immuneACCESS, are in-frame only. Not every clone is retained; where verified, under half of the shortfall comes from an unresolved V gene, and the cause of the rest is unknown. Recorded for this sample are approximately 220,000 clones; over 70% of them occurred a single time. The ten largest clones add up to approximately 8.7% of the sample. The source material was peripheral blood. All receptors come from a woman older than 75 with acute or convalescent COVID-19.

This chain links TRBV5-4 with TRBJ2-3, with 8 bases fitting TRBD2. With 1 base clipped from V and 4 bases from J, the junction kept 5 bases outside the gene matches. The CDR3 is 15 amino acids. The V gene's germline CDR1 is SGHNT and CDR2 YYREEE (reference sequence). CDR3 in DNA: TGTGCCAGCAGCTTGCGGGGACTAGAGGCAGATACGCAGTATTTT. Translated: CASSLRGLEADTQYF.

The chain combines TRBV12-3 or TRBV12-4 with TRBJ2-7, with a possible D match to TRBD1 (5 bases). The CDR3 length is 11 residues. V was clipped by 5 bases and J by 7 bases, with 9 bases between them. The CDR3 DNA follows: TGTGCCAGCAGTCACAGGTTTGAGCAGTACTTC. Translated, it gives CASSHRFEQYF.

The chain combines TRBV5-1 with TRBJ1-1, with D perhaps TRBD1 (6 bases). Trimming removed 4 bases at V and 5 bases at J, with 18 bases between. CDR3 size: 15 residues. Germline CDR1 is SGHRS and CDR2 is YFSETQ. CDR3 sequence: CASSAVGAGGTEAFF. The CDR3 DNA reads TGCGCCAGCAGCGCGGTGGGGGCGGGCGGGACTGAAGCTTTCTTT.

The CDR3: CASGPFEQNTEAFF. In DNA, the CDR3 is TGTGCCAGCGGCCCCTTCGAACAGAACACTGAAGCTTTCTTT. V and J are TRBV6-6 and TRBJ1-1, with no clear D. With 8 bases removed from V and 1 base from J, the gap between germline ends came to 14 bases. CDR1 is MNHNY and CDR2 is SVGAGI in the germline V gene (reference sequence). This CDR3 is 14 amino acids long.

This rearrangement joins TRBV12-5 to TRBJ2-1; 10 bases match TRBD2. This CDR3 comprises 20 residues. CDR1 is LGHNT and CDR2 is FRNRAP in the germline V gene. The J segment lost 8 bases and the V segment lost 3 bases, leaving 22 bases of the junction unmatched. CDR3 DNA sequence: TGTGCTAGTGGTTTCTCCCTCCTGACTAGCGGGCCAGACGGGGAAGATGAGCAGTTCTTC. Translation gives CASGFSLLTSGPDGEDEQFF.

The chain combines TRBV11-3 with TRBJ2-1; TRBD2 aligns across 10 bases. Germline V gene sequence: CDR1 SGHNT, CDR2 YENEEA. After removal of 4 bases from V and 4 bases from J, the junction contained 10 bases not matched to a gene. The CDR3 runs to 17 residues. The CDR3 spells CASSSPQGLAEYNEQFF. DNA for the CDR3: TGTGCCAGCAGCTCCCCCCAAGGACTAGCGGAGTACAATGAGCAGTTCTTC.

CDR3 region: CASSEYLIDEKLFF. CDR3 DNA sequence: TGTGCCAGCAGTGAATACTTAATCGATGAAAAACTGTTTTTT. V gene TRBV6-1 combines with J gene TRBJ1-4; no clear D gene. CDR3 length equals 14 residues. CDR1 is MNHNS and CDR2 is SASEGT in the germline V gene. The V end was cut by 2 bases, the J end by 6 bases, with 10 bases between.

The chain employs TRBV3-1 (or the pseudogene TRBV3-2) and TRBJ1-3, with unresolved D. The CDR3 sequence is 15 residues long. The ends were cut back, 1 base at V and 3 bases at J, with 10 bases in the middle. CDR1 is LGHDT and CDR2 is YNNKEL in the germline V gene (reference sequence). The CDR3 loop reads CASSQAQLNGNTIYF. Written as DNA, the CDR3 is TGTGCCAGCAGCCAAGCACAACTAAATGGAAACACCATATATTTT.

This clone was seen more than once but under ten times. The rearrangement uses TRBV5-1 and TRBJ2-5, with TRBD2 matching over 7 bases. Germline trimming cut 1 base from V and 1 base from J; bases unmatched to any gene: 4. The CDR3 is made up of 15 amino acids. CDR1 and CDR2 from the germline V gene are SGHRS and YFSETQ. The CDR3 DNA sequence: TGCGCCAGCAGCTTGTCAGCGGGGCTCCAAGAGACCCAGTACTTC. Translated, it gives CASSLSAGLQETQYF.

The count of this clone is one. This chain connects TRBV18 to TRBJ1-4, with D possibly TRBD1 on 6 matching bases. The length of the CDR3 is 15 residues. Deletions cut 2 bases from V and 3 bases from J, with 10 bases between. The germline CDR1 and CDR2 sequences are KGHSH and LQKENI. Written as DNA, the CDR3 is TGTGCCAGCTCACCATGGGACACAGCTAATGAAAAACTGTTTTTT. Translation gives CASSPWDTANEKLFF.

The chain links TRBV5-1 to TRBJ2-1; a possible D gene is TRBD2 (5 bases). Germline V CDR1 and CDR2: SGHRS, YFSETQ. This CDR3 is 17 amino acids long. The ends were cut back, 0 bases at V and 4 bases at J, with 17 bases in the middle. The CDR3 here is CASSLEGSGANYNEQFF. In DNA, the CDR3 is TGCGCCAGCAGCTTGGAAGGCAGCGGAGCCAATTACAATGAGCAGTTCTTC.

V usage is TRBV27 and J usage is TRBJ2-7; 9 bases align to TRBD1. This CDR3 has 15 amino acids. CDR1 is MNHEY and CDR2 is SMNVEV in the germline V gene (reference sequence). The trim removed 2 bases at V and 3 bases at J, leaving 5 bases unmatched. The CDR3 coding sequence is TGTGCCAGCAGTTTAACGGGACAGGGCTTCTACGAGCAGTACTTC. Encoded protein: CASSLTGQGFYEQYF.

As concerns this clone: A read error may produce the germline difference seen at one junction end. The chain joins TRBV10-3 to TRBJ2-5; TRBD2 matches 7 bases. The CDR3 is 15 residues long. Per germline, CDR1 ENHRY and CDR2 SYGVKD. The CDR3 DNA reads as TGTGCCATCAGCGAGTTGGCTAGCGGTCAAGAGACCCAGTACTTC. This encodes CAISELASGQETQYF.

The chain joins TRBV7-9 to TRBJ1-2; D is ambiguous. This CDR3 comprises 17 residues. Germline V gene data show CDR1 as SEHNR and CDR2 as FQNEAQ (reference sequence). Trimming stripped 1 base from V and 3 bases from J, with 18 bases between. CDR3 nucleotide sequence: TGTGCCAGCAGCTTAGATTTGGCTATGCGGGTCCACTATGGCTACACCTTC. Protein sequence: CASSLDLAMRVHYGYTF.

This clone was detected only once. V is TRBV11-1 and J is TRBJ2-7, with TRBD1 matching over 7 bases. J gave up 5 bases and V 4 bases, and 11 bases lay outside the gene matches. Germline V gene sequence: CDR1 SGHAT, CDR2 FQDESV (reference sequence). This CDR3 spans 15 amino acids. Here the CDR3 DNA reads TGTGCCAGCAGCTACACAGGGGCCCACGGACACGAGCAGTACTTC. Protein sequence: CASSYTGAHGHEQYF.

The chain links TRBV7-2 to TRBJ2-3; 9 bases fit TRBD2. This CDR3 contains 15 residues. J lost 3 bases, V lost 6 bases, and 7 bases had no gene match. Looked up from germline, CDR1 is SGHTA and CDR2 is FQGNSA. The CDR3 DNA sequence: TGTGCCAGCAGTAGAGTAGCGGGGGTGACAGATACGCAGTATTTT. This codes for CASSRVAGVTDTQYF.

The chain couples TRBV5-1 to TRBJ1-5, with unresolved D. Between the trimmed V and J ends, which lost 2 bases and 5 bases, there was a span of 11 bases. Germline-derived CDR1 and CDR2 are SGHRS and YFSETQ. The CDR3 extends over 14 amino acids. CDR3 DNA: TGCGCCAGCAGCTTTGACACGGAACATCAGCCCCAGCATTTT. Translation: CASSFDTEHQPQHF. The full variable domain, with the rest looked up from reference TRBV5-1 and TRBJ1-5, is KAGVTQTPRYLIKTRGQQVTLSCSPISGHRSVSWYQQTPGQGLQFLFEYFSETQRNKGNFPGRFSGRQFSNSRSEMNVSTLELGDSALYLCASSFDTEHQPQHFGDGTRLSIL.

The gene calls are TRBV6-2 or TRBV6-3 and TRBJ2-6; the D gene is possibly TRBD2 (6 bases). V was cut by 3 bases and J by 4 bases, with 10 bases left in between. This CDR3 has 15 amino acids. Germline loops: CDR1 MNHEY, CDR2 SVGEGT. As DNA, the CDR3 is TGTGCCAGCAGTTATGGGGGGTTGGGGGCCAACGTCCTGACTTTC. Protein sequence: CASSYGGLGANVLTF.

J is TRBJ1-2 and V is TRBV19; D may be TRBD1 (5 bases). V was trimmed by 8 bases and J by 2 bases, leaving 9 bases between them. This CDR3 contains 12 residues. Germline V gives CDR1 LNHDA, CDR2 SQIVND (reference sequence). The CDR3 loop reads CASHGGNYGYTF. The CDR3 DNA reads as TGTGCCAGTCACGGGGGGAACTATGGCTACACCTTC.

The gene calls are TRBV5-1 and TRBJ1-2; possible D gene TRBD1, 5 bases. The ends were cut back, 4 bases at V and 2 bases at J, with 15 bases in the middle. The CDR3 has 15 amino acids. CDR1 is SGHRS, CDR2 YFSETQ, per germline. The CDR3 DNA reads TGCGCCAGCAGCCCCGGTGGGGCAGGGAACTATGGCTACACCTTC. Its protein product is CASSPGGAGNYGYTF.

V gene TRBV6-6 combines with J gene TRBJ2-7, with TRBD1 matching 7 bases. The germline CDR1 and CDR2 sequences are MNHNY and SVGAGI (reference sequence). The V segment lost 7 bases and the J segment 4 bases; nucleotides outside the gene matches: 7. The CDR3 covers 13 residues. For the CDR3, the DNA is TGTGCCAGCACCCCTCAGGGGGAGTACGAGCAGTACTTC. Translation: CASTPQGEYEQYF.

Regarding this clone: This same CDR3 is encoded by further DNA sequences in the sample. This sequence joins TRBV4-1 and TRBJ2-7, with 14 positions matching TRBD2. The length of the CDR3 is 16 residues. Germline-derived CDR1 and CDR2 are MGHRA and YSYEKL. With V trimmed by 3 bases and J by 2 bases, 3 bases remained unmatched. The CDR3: CASSQRLAGGTYEQYF. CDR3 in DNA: TGCGCCAGCAGCCAGAGACTAGCGGGAGGGACCTACGAGCAGTACTTC.

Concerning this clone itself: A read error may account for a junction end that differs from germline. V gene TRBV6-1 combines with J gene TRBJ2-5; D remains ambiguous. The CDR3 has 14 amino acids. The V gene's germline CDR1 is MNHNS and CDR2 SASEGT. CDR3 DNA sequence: TGTGCCAGCAGCGAAGGGTGGGCCCAAGAGACCCAGTACTTC. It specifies CASSEGWAQETQYF.

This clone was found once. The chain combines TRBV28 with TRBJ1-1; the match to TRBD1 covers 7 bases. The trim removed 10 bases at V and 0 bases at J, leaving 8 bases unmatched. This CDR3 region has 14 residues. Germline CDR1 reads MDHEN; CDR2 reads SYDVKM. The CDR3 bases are TGTGCCACTCTACAGGGGACCCTGAACACTGAAGCTTTCTTT. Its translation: CATLQGTLNTEAFF.

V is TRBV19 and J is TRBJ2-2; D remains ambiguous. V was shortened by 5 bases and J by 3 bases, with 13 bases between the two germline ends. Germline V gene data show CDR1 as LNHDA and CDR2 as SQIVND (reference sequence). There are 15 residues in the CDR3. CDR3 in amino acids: CASSGLFSYTGELFF. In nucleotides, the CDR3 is TGTGCCAGTAGTGGGCTCTTTTCGTACACCGGGGAGCTGTTTTTT.

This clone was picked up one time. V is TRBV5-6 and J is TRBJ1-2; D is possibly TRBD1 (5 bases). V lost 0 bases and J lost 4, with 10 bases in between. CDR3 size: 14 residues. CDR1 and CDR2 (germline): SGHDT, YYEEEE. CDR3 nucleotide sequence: TGTGCCAGCAGCTTGGAGACAGCTTCCTATGGCTACACCTTC. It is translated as CASSLETASYGYTF.